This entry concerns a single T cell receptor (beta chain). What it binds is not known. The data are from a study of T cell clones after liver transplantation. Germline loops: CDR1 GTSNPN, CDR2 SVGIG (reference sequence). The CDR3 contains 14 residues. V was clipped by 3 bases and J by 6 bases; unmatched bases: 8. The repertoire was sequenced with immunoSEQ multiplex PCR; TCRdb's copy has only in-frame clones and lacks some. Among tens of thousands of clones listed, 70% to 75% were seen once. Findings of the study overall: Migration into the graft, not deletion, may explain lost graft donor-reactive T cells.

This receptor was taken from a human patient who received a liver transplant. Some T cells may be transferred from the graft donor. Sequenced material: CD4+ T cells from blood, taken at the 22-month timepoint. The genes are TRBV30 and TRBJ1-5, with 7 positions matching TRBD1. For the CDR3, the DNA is TGTGCCTGGAGCGCAGGGGGAGGTGGTCAGCCCCAGCATTTT. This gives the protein CAWSAGGGGQPQHF.